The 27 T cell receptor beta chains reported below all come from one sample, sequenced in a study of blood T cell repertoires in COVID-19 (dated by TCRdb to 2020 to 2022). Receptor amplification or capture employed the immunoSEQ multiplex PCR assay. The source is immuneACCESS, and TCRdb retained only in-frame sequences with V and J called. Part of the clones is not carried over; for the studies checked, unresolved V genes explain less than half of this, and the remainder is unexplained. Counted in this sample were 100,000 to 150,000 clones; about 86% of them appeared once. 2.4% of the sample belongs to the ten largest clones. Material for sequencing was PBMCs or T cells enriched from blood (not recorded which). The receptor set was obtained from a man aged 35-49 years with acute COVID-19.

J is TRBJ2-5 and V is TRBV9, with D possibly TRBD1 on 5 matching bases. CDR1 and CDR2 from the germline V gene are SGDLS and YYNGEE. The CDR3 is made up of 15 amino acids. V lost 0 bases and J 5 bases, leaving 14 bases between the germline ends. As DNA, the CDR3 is TGTGCCAGCAGCGTAGCTTTGGGGCTAAAGGAGACCCAGTACTTC. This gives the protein CASSVALGLKETQYF.

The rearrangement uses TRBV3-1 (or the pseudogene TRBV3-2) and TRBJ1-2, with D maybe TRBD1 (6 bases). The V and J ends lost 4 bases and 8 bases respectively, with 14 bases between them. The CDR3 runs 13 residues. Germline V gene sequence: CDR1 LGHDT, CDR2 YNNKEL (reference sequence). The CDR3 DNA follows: TGTGCCAGCAGCCGTCCTATAGGGGGAGGCTACACCTTC. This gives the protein CASSRPIGGGYTF.

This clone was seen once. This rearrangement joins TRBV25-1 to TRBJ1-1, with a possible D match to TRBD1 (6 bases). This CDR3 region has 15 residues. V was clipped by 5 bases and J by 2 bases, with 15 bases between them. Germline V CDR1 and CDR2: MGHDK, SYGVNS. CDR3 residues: CASSLPGTLNTEAFF. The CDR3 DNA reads TGTGCCAGCAGTCTCCCTGGGACACTTAACACTGAAGCTTTCTTT.

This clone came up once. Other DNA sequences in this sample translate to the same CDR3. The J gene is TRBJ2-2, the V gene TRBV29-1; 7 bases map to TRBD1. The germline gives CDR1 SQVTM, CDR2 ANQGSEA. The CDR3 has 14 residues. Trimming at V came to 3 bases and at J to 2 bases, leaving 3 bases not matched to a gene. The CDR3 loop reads CSVEGTANTGELFF. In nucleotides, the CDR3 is TGCAGCGTTGAGGGGACAGCTAACACCGGGGAGCTGTTTTTT.

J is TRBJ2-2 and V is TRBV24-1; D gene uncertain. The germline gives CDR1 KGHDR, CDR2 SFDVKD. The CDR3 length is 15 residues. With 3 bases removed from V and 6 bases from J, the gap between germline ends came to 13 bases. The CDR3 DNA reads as TGTGCCACCAGTGATCCCAGTACACCGCCCGGGGAGCTGTTTTTT. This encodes CATSDPSTPPGELFF.

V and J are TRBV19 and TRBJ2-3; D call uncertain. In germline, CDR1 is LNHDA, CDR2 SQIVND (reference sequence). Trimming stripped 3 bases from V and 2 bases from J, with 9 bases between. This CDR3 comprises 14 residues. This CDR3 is CASSIPYNTDTQYF. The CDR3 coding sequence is TGTGCCAGTAGTATCCCCTATAACACAGATACGCAGTATTTT.

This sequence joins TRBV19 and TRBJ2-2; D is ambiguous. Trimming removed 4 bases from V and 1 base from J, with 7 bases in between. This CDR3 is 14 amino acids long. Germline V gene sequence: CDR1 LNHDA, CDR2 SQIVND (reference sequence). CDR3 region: CASSTNQNTGELFF. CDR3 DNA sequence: TGTGCCAGTAGTACCAATCAGAACACCGGGGAGCTGTTTTTT.

The CDR3 DNA is TGTGCCAGCAGCCAAGGGTACCCCGGGGGTGAGCAGTTCTTC. This encodes CASSQGYPGGEQFF. The chain carries TRBV3-1 (or the pseudogene TRBV3-2) and TRBJ2-1; D perhaps matches TRBD2 (6 bases). Looked up from germline, CDR1 is LGHDT and CDR2 is YNNKEL (reference sequence). The V end was cut by 1 base, the J end by 9 bases, with 13 bases between. The CDR3 is 14 residues long.

CDR3 DNA sequence: TGTGCCAGCAGTAGCGGGAGGGAAACGAATGAGCAGTTCTTC. It encodes CASSSGRETNEQFF. This rearrangement joins TRBV6-5 to TRBJ2-1; the match to TRBD2 covers 10 bases. The CDR3 loop spans 14 amino acids. V gave up 5 bases and J gave up 7 bases; unmatched junction bases: 5. The germline V gene encodes CDR1 MNHEY and CDR2 SVGAGI.

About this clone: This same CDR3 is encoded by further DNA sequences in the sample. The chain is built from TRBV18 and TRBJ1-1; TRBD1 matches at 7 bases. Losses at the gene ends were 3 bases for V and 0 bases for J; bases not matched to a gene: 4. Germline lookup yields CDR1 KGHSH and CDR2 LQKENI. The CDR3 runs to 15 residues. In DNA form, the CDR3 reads TGTGCCAGCTCACCGCCCGGGACAGTGAACACTGAAGCTTTCTTT. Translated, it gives CASSPPGTVNTEAFF.

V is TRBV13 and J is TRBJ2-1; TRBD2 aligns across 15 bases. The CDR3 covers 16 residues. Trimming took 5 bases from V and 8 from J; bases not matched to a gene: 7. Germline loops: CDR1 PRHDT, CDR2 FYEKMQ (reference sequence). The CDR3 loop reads CASSRWTSGGADEQFF. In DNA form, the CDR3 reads TGTGCCAGCAGCCGATGGACTAGCGGGGGGGCGGATGAGCAGTTCTTC.

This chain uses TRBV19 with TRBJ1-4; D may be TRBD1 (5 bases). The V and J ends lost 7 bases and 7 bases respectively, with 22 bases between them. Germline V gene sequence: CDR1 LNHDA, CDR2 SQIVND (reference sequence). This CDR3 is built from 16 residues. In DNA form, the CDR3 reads TGTGCCAGTACGACTACCCATCGGGGGAGGAGTGAAAAACTGTTTTTT. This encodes CASTTTHRGRSEKLFF.

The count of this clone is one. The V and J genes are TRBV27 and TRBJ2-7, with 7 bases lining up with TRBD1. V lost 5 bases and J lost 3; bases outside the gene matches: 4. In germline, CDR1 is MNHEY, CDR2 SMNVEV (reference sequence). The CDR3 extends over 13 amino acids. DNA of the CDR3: TGTGCCAGCAGTCCCGGACAGGTCTACGAGCAGTACTTC. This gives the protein CASSPGQVYEQYF.

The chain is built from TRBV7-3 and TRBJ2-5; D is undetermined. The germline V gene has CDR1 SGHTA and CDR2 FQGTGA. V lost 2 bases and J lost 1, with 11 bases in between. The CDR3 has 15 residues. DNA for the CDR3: TGTGCCAGCAGCTTATATGCGGCGAGCCAAGAGACCCAGTACTTC. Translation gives CASSLYAASQETQYF.

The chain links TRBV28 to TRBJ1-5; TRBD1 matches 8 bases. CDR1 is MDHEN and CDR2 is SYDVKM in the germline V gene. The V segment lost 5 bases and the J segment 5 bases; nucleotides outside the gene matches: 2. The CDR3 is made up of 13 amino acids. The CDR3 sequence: CASSRTGHQPQHF. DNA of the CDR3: TGTGCCAGCAGTCGGACAGGGCATCAGCCCCAGCATTTT.

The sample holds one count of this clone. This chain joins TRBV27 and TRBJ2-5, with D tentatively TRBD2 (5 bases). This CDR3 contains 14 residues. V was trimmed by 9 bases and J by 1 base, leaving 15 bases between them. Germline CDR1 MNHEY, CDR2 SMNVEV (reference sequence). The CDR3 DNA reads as TGTGCCAGTGGGAGATCCCAGACCCAAGAGACCCAGTACTTC. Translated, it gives CASGRSQTQETQYF.

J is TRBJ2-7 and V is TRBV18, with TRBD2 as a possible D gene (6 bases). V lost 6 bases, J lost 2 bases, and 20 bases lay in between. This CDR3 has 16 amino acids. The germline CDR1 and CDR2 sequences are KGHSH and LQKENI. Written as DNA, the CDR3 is TGTGCCAGCTCCTCCGGCGGGACGGTGGACACCTACGAGCAGTACTTC. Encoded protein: CASSSGGTVDTYEQYF. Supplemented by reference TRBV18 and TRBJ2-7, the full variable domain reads NAGVMQNPRHLVRRRGQEARLRCSPMKGHSHVYWYRQLPEEGLKFMVYLQKENIIDESGMPKERFSAEFPKEGPSILRIQQVVRGDSAAYFCASSSGGTVDTYEQYFGPGTRLTVT.

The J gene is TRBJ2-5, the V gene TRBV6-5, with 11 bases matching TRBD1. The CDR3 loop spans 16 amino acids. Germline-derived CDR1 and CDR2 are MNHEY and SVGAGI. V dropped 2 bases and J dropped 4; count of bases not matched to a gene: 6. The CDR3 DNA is TGTGCCAGCAGTTACGGGGGACAGGGGGTTGGAGAGACCCAGTACTTC. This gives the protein CASSYGGQGVGETQYF.

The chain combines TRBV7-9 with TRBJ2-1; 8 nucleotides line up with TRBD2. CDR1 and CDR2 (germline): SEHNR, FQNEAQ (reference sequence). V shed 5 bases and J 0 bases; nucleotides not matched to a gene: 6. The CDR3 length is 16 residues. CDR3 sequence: CASSPASGSSYNEQFF. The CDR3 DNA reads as TGTGCCAGCAGCCCCGCGAGCGGGAGCTCCTACAATGAGCAGTTCTTC.

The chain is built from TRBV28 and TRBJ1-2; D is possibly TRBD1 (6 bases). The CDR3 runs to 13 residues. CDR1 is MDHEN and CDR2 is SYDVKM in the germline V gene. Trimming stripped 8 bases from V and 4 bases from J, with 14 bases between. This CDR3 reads CASEGVFGYGYTF. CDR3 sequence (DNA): TGTGCCAGCGAGGGGGTTTTTGGCTATGGCTACACCTTC.

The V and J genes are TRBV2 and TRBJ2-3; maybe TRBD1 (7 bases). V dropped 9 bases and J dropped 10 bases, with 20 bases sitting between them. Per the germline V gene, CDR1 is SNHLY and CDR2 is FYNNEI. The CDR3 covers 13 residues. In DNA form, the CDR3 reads TGTGCCAGTGGTCCAGGGGGGAGAGTTCCGCAGTATTTT. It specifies CASGPGGRVPQYF.

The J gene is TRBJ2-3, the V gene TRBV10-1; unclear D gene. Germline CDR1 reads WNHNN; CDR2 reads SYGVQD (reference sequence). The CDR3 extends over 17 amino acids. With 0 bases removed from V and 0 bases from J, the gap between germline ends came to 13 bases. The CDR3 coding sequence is TGCGCCAGCAGTGAGTCGAGGTCGTCGGGTAGCACAGATACGCAGTATTTT. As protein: CASSESRSSGSTDTQYF.

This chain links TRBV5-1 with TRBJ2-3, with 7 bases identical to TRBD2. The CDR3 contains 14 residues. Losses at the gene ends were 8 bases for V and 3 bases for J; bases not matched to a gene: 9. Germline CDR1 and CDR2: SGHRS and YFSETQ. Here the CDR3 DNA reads TGCGCCAGTCTACCGGGACTAACTACAGATACGCAGTATTTT. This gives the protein CASLPGLTTDTQYF. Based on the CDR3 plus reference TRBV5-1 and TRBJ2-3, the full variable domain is KAGVTQTPRYLIKTRGQQVTLSCSPISGHRSVSWYQQTPGQGLQFLFEYFSETQRNKGNFPGRFSGRQFSNSRSEMNVSTLELGDSALYLCASLPGLTTDTQYFGPGTRLTVL.

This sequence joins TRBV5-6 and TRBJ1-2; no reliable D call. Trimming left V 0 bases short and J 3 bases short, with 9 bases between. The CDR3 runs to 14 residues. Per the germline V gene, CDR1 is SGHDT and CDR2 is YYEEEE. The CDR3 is CASSLGSRHYGYTF. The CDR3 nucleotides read TGTGCCAGCAGCTTGGGATCCAGGCACTATGGCTACACCTTC.

The CDR3: CASSIAGTGNTEAFF. CDR3 nucleotide sequence: TGTGCCAGTAGTATAGCCGGGACAGGGAACACTGAAGCTTTCTTT. This chain connects TRBV19 to TRBJ1-1, with TRBD1 matching 8 bases. The ends lost 1 base at V and 1 base at J; junction bases unmatched: 2. The germline V gene encodes CDR1 LNHDA and CDR2 SQIVND (reference sequence). This CDR3 spans 15 amino acids. The full variable domain, with the rest looked up from reference TRBV19 and TRBJ1-1, is DGGITQSPKYLFRKEGQNVTLSCEQNLNHDAMYWYRQDPGQGLRLIYYSQIVNDFQKGDIAEGYSVSREKKESFPLTVTSAQKNPTAFYLCASSIAGTGNTEAFFGQGTRLTVV.

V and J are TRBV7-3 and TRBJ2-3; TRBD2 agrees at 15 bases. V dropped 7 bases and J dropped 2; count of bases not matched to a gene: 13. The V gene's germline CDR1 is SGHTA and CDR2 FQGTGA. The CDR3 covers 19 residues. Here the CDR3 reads CASTPGLAGGKPITDTQYF. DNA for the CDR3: TGTGCCAGCACCCCTGGACTAGCGGGAGGGAAGCCCATCACAGATACGCAGTATTTT.

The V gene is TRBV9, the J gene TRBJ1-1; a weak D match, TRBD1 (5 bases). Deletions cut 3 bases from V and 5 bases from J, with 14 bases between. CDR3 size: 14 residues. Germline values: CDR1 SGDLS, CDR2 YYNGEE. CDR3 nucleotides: TGTGCCAGCAGCGCCATAACAGGAGAAACTGAAGCTTTCTTT. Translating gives CASSAITGETEAFF.